The 30 T cell receptor beta chains in this list originate from one sample, sequenced in a study of T cell therapy after organ transplantation. Only in-frame clones appear in the TCRdb table, and some are missing; sequencing was by immunoSEQ multiplex PCR. The data show nearly 20,000 clones, about 81% seen once. Regarding time point: 4-8 weeks after completion of therapy. Antigen specificity for these receptors is unknown. The sequencing here drew on CD8+ T cells from blood, taken after autologous CMV-specific T cell therapy. All receptors derive from a human patient who had received a solid organ transplant and had CMV disease. The graft donor may have given rise to some T cells.

The chain recombines TRBV4-1 with TRBJ1-4, with a weak D call TRBD1 (6 bases). Trimming left V 3 bases short and J 4 bases short, with 18 bases between. CDR3 size: 17 residues. In germline, CDR1 is MGHRA, CDR2 YSYEKL. CDR3 loop: CASSHPWEGGINEKLFF. The DNA of the CDR3 is TGCGCCAGCAGCCACCCCTGGGAGGGGGGCATTAATGAAAAACTGTTTTTT.

The J gene is TRBJ1-2, the V gene TRBV5-6; D gene uncertain. Trimming took 4 bases from V and 4 from J, leaving 11 bases between them. The CDR3 loop spans 13 amino acids. The germline V gene encodes CDR1 SGHDT and CDR2 YYEEEE. CDR3 in DNA: TGTGCCAGCAGCCTAAACACGGCCTATGGCTACACCTTC. As protein: CASSLNTAYGYTF.

The gene calls are TRBV11-2 and TRBJ2-7; tentatively, D is TRBD1 (5 bases). Germline V gene sequence: CDR1 SGHAT, CDR2 FQNNGV. The V and J ends lost 1 base and 0 bases respectively, with 10 bases between them. The CDR3 has 15 residues. DNA for the CDR3: TGTGCCAGCAGCTTAGGACGGACATTCTCCTACGAGCAGTACTTC. This codes for CASSLGRTFSYEQYF.

The rearrangement uses TRBV5-4 and TRBJ2-1; D might be TRBD1 or TRBD2, each matching 6 bases. The CDR3 has 16 amino acids. Trimming stripped 0 bases from V and 4 bases from J, with 14 bases between. Germline V CDR1 and CDR2: SGHNT, YYREEE (reference sequence). The CDR3 DNA is TGTGCCAGCAGCTTGGTTTCCGGGGGCCCATACAATGAGCAGTTCTTC. This gives the protein CASSLVSGGPYNEQFF. Combining the CDR3 with reference TRBV5-4 and TRBJ2-1 gives the whole variable domain ETGVTQSPTHLIKTRGQQVTLRCSSQSGHNTVSWYQQALGQGPQFIFQYYREEENGRGNFPPRFSGLQFPNYSSELNVNALELDDSALYLCASSLVSGGPYNEQFFGPGTRLTVL.

J is TRBJ2-5 and V is TRBV19, with TRBD2 matching 10 bases. Per germline, CDR1 LNHDA and CDR2 SQIVND (reference sequence). The CDR3 is 15 amino acids. V dropped 3 bases and J dropped 5; count of bases not matched to a gene: 6. CDR3 loop: CASSIGLAGAETQYF. The DNA of the CDR3 is TGTGCCAGTAGTATTGGGCTAGCGGGAGCTGAGACCCAGTACTTC. The entire variable domain, with the rest obtained from reference TRBV19 and TRBJ2-5, is as follows: DGGITQSPKYLFRKEGQNVTLSCEQNLNHDAMYWYRQDPGQGLRLIYYSQIVNDFQKGDIAEGYSVSREKKESFPLTVTSAQKNPTAFYLCASSIGLAGAETQYFGPGTRLLVL.

The chain uses TRBV7-3 and TRBJ1-2; perhaps TRBD1 as D (6 bases). CDR3 length: 15 residues. CDR1 and CDR2 (germline): SGHTA, FQGTGA. V was pared by 5 bases and J by 3 bases, with 16 bases between. CDR3 loop: CASSPLGSGDYGYTF. DNA of the CDR3: TGTGCCAGCAGCCCCCTTGGGTCAGGGGACTATGGCTACACCTTC.

The chain uses TRBV4-2 and TRBJ1-3; D remains unclear. V lost 0 bases, J lost 0 bases, and 9 bases lay in between. The CDR3 sequence is 16 residues long. Looked up from germline, CDR1 is LGHNA and CDR2 is YNFKEQ. This chain's CDR3 is CASSQDPLRSGNTIYF. The CDR3 DNA reads as TGTGCCAGCAGCCAAGATCCACTACGCTCTGGAAACACCATATATTTT.

CDR3 residues: CASSLFSGASSYEQYF. As DNA, the CDR3 is TGTGCCAGCAGCTTATTTTCAGGGGCCAGCTCCTACGAGCAGTACTTC. The rearrangement joins TRBV7-6 to TRBJ2-7; D perhaps matches TRBD1 (6 bases). The CDR3 is made up of 16 amino acids. Per germline, CDR1 SGHVS and CDR2 FNYEAQ. V gave up 2 bases and J gave up 0 bases, with 14 bases separating them.

Comment on this clone: With only one base between it and a far larger clone, this is likely a read error. The rearrangement uses TRBV5-6 and TRBJ2-7; 11 bases match TRBD1. With V trimmed by 4 bases and J by 7 bases, 10 bases remained unmatched. The CDR3 extends over 15 amino acids. Germline V gene data show CDR1 as SGHDT and CDR2 as YYEEEE. The CDR3 DNA is TGTGCCAGCAGCGTGGGGGGACAGGGGGTTTTTGAGCAGTACTTC. Protein: CASSVGGQGVFEQYF.

The CDR3: CASSLDLGAWEQYF. CDR3 sequence (DNA): TGTGCCAGCAGCTTAGATTTGGGGGCTTGGGAGCAGTACTTC. The J gene is TRBJ2-7, the V gene TRBV7-2; tentative D call: TRBD1 (6 bases). V dropped 1 base and J dropped 7 bases, with 14 bases sitting between them. CDR3 size: 14 residues. Looked up from germline, CDR1 is SGHTA and CDR2 is FQGNSA. Complete variable domain (other parts from reference TRBV7-2 and TRBJ2-7): GAGVSQSPSNKVTEKGKDVELRCDPISGHTALYWYRQSLGQGLEFLIYFQGNSAPDKSGLPSDRFSAERTGGSVSTLTIQRTQQEDSAVYLCASSLDLGAWEQYFGPGTRLTVT.

The V gene is TRBV5-1, the J gene TRBJ2-4, with TRBD1 identical over 7 bases. The germline V gene has CDR1 SGHRS and CDR2 YFSETQ. After removal of 4 bases from V and 1 base from J, the junction contained 8 bases not matched to a gene. The CDR3 spans 16 residues. For the CDR3, the DNA is TGCGCCAGCAGCGTGACACAGGGGATGGCCAAAAACATTCAGTACTTC. This codes for CASSVTQGMAKNIQYF.

V is TRBV27 and J is TRBJ1-5, with a possible D match to TRBD1 (6 bases). V lost 6 bases and J 7 bases, leaving 16 bases between the germline ends. The length of the CDR3 is 14 residues. Germline CDR1 and CDR2: MNHEY and SMNVEV (reference sequence). CDR3 nucleotide sequence: TGTGCCAGCAGCCTGGGGGCAGAACTACAGCCCCAGCATTTT. Encoded protein: CASSLGAELQPQHF.

Only one count was recorded for this clone. The chain couples TRBV9 to TRBJ2-7, with unresolved D. Germline V lookup: CDR1 SGDLS, CDR2 YYNGEE. V lost 1 base to trimming and J lost 4 bases, with 9 bases between them. This CDR3 is 13 amino acids long. CDR3 residues: CASSVTPFYEQYF. The CDR3 bases are TGTGCCAGCAGCGTAACCCCCTTTTACGAGCAGTACTTC.

The chain couples TRBV4-1 to TRBJ1-2; D is perhaps TRBD1 (6 bases). The V end was cut by 4 bases, the J end by 8 bases, with 14 bases between. The length of the CDR3 is 13 residues. CDR1 MGHRA and CDR2 YSYEKL come from the germline V gene. The CDR3 here is CASSPIHRDGYTF. The CDR3 DNA is TGCGCCAGCAGCCCCATCCACAGGGACGGCTACACCTTC.

The chain recombines TRBV6-4 with TRBJ2-1; D uncertain. Trimming stripped 4 bases from V and 5 bases from J, with 9 bases between. The CDR3 spans 13 residues. Germline V gives CDR1 MRHNA, CDR2 SNTAGT. CDR3 sequence: CASSASDNNEQFF. CDR3 nucleotide sequence: TGTGCCAGCAGTGCGTCGGATAACAATGAGCAGTTCTTC.

V gene TRBV5-4 combines with J gene TRBJ2-3, with 8 positions matching TRBD1. After removal of 0 bases from V and 0 bases from J, the junction contained 3 bases not matched to a gene. The germline CDR1 and CDR2 sequences are SGHNT and YYREEE (reference sequence). The CDR3 runs to 16 residues. The CDR3, as DNA: TGTGCCAGCAGCTTGGGACAGGGGACTAGCACAGATACGCAGTATTTT. Amino acids: CASSLGQGTSTDTQYF.

The sample holds one count of this clone. This sequence joins TRBV19 and TRBJ2-7, with a weak D call TRBD2 (5 bases). This CDR3 spans 13 amino acids. V was cut by 5 bases and J by 5 bases, with 13 bases left in between. CDR1 and CDR2 (germline): LNHDA, SQIVND (reference sequence). The CDR3 spells CASSAGPLDEQYF. The CDR3, as DNA: TGTGCCAGTAGTGCGGGCCCCCTCGACGAGCAGTACTTC.

This clone was seen a few times. The chain employs TRBV12-5 and TRBJ1-5, with D tentatively TRBD1 (5 bases). CDR1 is LGHNT, CDR2 FRNRAP, per germline. The V and J ends lost 0 bases and 8 bases respectively, with 8 bases between them. The CDR3 totals 13 residues. The CDR3 DNA sequence: TGTGCTAGTGGTTTGGTGTCGGGGGAGCCCCAGCATTTT. Translated, it gives CASGLVSGEPQHF. Variable domain in full (rest from reference TRBV12-5 and TRBJ1-5): DARVTQTPRHKVTEMGQEVTMRCQPILGHNTVFWYRQTMMQGLELLAYFRNRAPLDDSGMPKDRFSAEMPDATLATLKIQPSEPRDSAVYFCASGLVSGEPQHFGDGTRLSIL.

To note about this clone: A far bigger clonotype differs at one base, so this is likely a read error. CDR3 residues: CASSLTSGNSYEQYF. The DNA of the CDR3 is TGTGCCAGCAGCCTGACTAGCGGGAACTCCTACGAGCAGTACTTC. The chain is built from TRBV6-1 and TRBJ2-7; 11 bases line up with TRBD2. This CDR3 has 15 residues. With V trimmed by 6 bases and J by 0 bases, 4 bases remained unmatched. Per the germline V gene, CDR1 is MNHNS and CDR2 is SASEGT.

The chain is built from TRBV11-1 and TRBJ2-5; 9 nucleotides line up with TRBD2. The DNA end favors TRBJ2-7, so the J call may be wrong. This CDR3 is built from 14 residues. Germline CDR1 and CDR2: SGHAT and FQDESV (reference sequence). The CDR3 DNA reads as TGTGCCAGCAGCCCCCCTAGCGGGACCTACGAGCAGTACTTC. As protein: CASSPPSGTYEQYF.

The V gene is TRBV5-5, the J gene TRBJ2-7; the D is unclear. There are 15 residues in the CDR3. Germline-derived CDR1 and CDR2 are SGHKS and YYEKEE (reference sequence). V lost 4 bases to trimming and J lost 1 base, with 15 bases between them. The CDR3 nucleotides read TGTGCCAGCAGCCCTGACGGGCAAGCATCCTACGAGCAGTACTTC. This gives the protein CASSPDGQASYEQYF.

The rearrangement uses TRBV6-1 and TRBJ2-1; possible D gene TRBD1, 6 bases. Per the germline V gene, CDR1 is MNHNS and CDR2 is SASEGT. The ends were cut back, 7 bases at V and 1 base at J, with 14 bases in the middle. The CDR3 is 15 residues long. CDR3 protein: CASNPQGGSYNEQFF. As DNA, the CDR3 is TGTGCCAGCAACCCCCAAGGGGGATCCTACAATGAGCAGTTCTTC.

This clone was counted only a few times. The V gene is TRBV2, the J gene TRBJ1-5; tentatively, D is TRBD1 (5 bases). The CDR3 has 13 residues. V was clipped by 6 bases and J by 9 bases, with 15 bases between them. Germline assignment: CDR1 SNHLY and CDR2 FYNNEI. The CDR3 protein is CASRDNWGRPQHF. CDR3 coding DNA: TGTGCCAGCAGAGACAATTGGGGCAGGCCCCAGCATTTT. The variable domain in full, completed from reference TRBV2 and TRBJ1-5, reads EPEVTQTPSHQVTQMGQEVILRCVPISNHLYFYWYRQILGQKVEFLVSFYNNEISEKSEIFDDQFSVERPDGSNFTLKIRSTKLEDSAMYFCASRDNWGRPQHFGDGTRLSIL.

V gene TRBV6-5 combines with J gene TRBJ2-7; maybe TRBD1 (6 bases). The CDR3 runs 16 residues. CDR1 and CDR2 (germline): MNHEY, SVGAGI. V lost 0 bases and J lost 5, with 17 bases in between. The DNA of the CDR3 is TGTGCCAGCAGTTACTCGATTGGGGACAAGGCCCACGAGCAGTACTTC. Its protein is CASSYSIGDKAHEQYF.

The rearrangement uses TRBV19 and TRBJ2-2, with 7 bases identical to TRBD1. The CDR3 has 16 residues. V shed 5 bases, J shed 4 bases, and the junction held 10 bases outside the gene matches. The germline V gene encodes CDR1 LNHDA and CDR2 SQIVND (reference sequence). DNA for the CDR3: TGTGCCAGTAGTGCCCGACAGGGATGGAGCACCGGGGAGCTGTTTTTT. Its translation is CASSARQGWSTGELFF.

A few counts support this clone. In DNA, the CDR3 is TGTGCCAGTAGTACCCCAAAGACTGAAGCTTTCTTT. Translating gives CASSTPKTEAFF. J is TRBJ1-1 and V is TRBV19; D remains unclear. Looked up from germline, CDR1 is LNHDA and CDR2 is SQIVND (reference sequence). This CDR3 is 12 amino acids long. V lost 4 bases and J 5 bases, leaving 8 bases between the germline ends.

This clone came up once. The rearrangement joins TRBV28 to TRBJ2-7, with a possible D match to TRBD2 (7 bases). CDR1 and CDR2 (germline): MDHEN, SYDVKM. The CDR3 runs 14 residues. Trimming left V 5 bases short and J 13 bases short, with 24 bases between. The CDR3 DNA reads TGTGCCAGCAGTATAGGGCTGGGGGGGCCAGAGATTTACTTC. It specifies CASSIGLGGPEIYF.

The genes are TRBV2 and TRBJ2-2; 11 bases fit TRBD1. Germline V CDR1 and CDR2: SNHLY, FYNNEI. Losses at the gene ends were 4 bases for V and 4 bases for J; bases not matched to a gene: 2. The CDR3 runs to 15 residues. The CDR3 loop is CASSVGQGATGELFF. In DNA, the CDR3 is TGTGCCAGCAGTGTCGGACAGGGGGCCACCGGGGAGCTGTTTTTT.

The rearrangement links TRBV2 to TRBJ2-2, with D possibly matching TRBD2 (6 bases). Germline V gives CDR1 SNHLY, CDR2 FYNNEI. This CDR3 spans 13 amino acids. With 6 bases removed from V and 4 bases from J, the gap between germline ends came to 9 bases. The chain's CDR3 is CASRLAGTGELFF. CDR3 coding DNA: TGTGCCAGCAGACTAGCTGGCACCGGGGAGCTGTTTTTT.

This sequence joins TRBV27 and TRBJ2-2; D is perhaps TRBD2 (6 bases). This CDR3 is 14 amino acids long. Deletions cut 6 bases from V and 3 bases from J, with 11 bases between. Germline CDR1 and CDR2: MNHEY and SMNVEV (reference sequence). CDR3 sequence: CASRVREDTGELFF. CDR3 DNA sequence: TGTGCCAGCAGGGTCAGGGAGGACACCGGGGAGCTGTTTTTT.